Listed below are T cell receptor beta chains from one sample, sequenced in a study of a mutant IDH1 vaccine in newly diagnosed glioma. The repertoire was sequenced with immunoSEQ multiplex PCR; TCRdb's copy has only in-frame clones and lacks some. The table shows around 92,000 clones, with around nine tenths occurring only once. Sequenced material: PBMCs, taken from a glioma patient treated with radiotherapy, temozolomide or both. All receptors derive from a woman aged 45-65 years with glioma. Both conserved end residues are part of each CDR3. The D gene is left open where the match is weak.

J: TRBJ1-3
D: .
V: TRBV15
CDR3: CATSREGGFRAFSGNTIYF

J: TRBJ1-5
D: TRBD1
V: TRBV10-3
CDR3: CATYLQGVFNQPQHF

J: TRBJ1-2
D: TRBD1
V: TRBV9
CDR3: CASSVDQYLRQGHAGYTF

J: TRBJ1-1
D: TRBD1
V: TRBV18
CDR3: CASSSGGTEAFF

J: TRBJ2-4
D: .
V: TRBV19
CDR3: CASSQGTQLAKNIQYF

J: TRBJ2-1
D: TRBD1
V: TRBV18
CDR3: CRTGIYNEQFF

J: TRBJ2-2
D: TRBD2
V: TRBV27
CDR3: CATRTREGTGELFF

J: TRBJ2-7
D: .
V: TRBV2
CDR3: CASSVNRPSEQYF

J: TRBJ1-4
D: .
V: TRBV7-9
CDR3: CASSFWGRGGVEKLFF

J: TRBJ1-3
D: .
V: TRBV28
CDR3: CASYNIPFGGDGDTIYF

J: TRBJ2-7
D: .
V: TRBV18
CDR3: CASSPRGGIYEQYF

J: TRBJ2-5
D: .
V: TRBV6-1
CDR3: CASSEGRQTQYF

J: TRBJ2-5
D: TRBD2
V: TRBV5-4
CDR3: CASSLGLAGGEETQYF

J: TRBJ2-5
D: .
V: TRBV9
CDR3: CASSVGRPNFQETQYF

J: TRBJ2-7
D: TRBD1
V: TRBV6-5
CDR3: CASRGTGTFEQYF

J: TRBJ1-2
D: .
V: TRBV5-1
CDR3: CASSAAEGYTF

J: TRBJ1-2
D: .
V: TRBV4-2
CDR3: CASSQASAGGNYGYTF

J: TRBJ1-1
D: .
V: TRBV11-2
CDR3: CASSLEFGRRNTEAFF

J: TRBJ1-1
D: .
V: TRBV4-1
CDR3: CASSQESRNTEAFF

J: TRBJ1-5
D: TRBD1
V: TRBV7-8
CDR3: CASSLDRDLSNQPQHF

J: .
D: TRBD2
V: TRBV13
CDR3: CASSLTSGSSYEQYF

J: TRBJ2-3
D: TRBD2
V: TRBV25-1
CDR3: CASSRGGSTDTQYF

J: TRBJ1-2
D: TRBD1
V: TRBV5-4
CDR3: CASSFWQGAGYTF

J: TRBJ2-3
D: TRBD2
V: TRBV10-3
CDR3: CAISGSSGRISDTQYF

J: TRBJ1-5
D: TRBD1
V: TRBV19
CDR3: CASSKMTGSNNQPQHF

J: TRBJ1-1
D: .
V: TRBV11-2
CDR3: CASSLIVLAEAFF

J: TRBJ1-6
D: .
V: TRBV19
CDR3: CASKTFSSYNSPLHF

J: TRBJ2-7
D: .
V: TRBV5-1
CDR3: CASSQANSGNPYEQYF

J: TRBJ1-1
D: .
V: TRBV7-3
CDR3: CASSLVGRGTEAFF

J: TRBJ1-1
D: TRBD1
V: TRBV5-1
CDR3: CASSFGTALNTEAFF

J: TRBJ2-1
D: .
V: TRBV5-4
CDR3: CASSLTGSSGVYNEQFF

J: TRBJ1-5
D: .
V: TRBV18
CDR3: CASSGGDNQPQHF

J: TRBJ2-2
D: TRBD1
V: TRBV19
CDR3: CASSTPDRGTGELFF

J: TRBJ1-2
D: .
V: TRBV6-1
CDR3: CASSEPGGLGYGYTF

J: TRBJ2-2
D: .
V: TRBV11-3
CDR3: CASRRDLTGELFF

J: TRBJ1-2
D: TRBD1
V: TRBV27
CDR3: CASSLRGQSYRGYTF